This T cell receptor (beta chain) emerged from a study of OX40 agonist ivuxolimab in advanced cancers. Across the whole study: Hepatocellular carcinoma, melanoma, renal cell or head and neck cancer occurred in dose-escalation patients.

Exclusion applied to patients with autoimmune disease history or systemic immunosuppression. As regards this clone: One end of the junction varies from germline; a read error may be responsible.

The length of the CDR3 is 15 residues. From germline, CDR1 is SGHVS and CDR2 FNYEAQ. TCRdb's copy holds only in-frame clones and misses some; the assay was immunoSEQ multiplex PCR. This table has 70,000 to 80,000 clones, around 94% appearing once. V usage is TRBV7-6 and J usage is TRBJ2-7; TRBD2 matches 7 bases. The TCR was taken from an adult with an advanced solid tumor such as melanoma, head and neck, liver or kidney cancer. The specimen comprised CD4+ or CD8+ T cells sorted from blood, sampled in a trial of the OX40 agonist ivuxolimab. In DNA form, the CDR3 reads TGTGCCAGCAGCTCGACAGCCGGGACTACGTACGGGCAGTACTTC. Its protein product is CASSSTAGTTYGQYF.